These 2 T cell receptor beta chains came from one sample sequenced in a study of T cells in Graves' hyperthyroidism and ophthalmopathy (dated by TCRdb to about 2019). The library came from multiplex PCR. TCRdb lists the instrument as Illumina HiSeq 2000. TCR beta CDR3 regions were amplified from RNA transcripts. A first-round RT-PCR of the TCR CDR3 used the HTBI primer set with the Qiagen OneStep RT-PCR kit. TCRdb reran the public reads through fastp at Q25 and MiXCR, keeping productive beta chains. Entries are consolidated by CDR3 protein sequence, retaining the most common genes and DNA. For this sample the table gives fewer than 750,000 distinct CDR3 sequences, of which roughly 14% were detected only once. Around an eighth of the sample is taken by the ten largest. The sequenced sample consisted of blood. The receptors shown here come from a woman aged 45-65 years with Graves' ophthalmopathy.

The rearrangement joins TRBV5-4 to TRBJ1-4; D call uncertain. V was shortened by 4 bases and J by 5 bases, with 9 bases between the two germline ends. CDR1 and CDR2 (germline): SGHNT, YYREEE (reference sequence). CDR3 length: 13 residues. As DNA, the CDR3 is TGTGCCAGCAGCCATGATTGGAATGAAAAACTGTTTTTT. As protein: CASSHDWNEKLFF.

The table lists this clonotype with many counts. The chain combines TRBV28 with TRBJ1-1; D is perhaps TRBD1 (5 bases). The V end was cut by 6 bases, the J end by 7 bases, with 12 bases between. The CDR3 consists of 12 residues. From germline, CDR1 is MDHEN and CDR2 SYDVKM. CDR3 in amino acids: CASSLGGIEAFF. In DNA form, the CDR3 reads TGTGCCAGCAGCTTGGGGGGAATTGAAGCTTTCTTT.